Described below is a single T cell receptor beta chain sequence and its context. This clonotype has a count of ten or more. There is no known antigen for this receptor. No base-level quality is on record; no much larger clone is a single base apart. Libraries were built with PCR. TCRdb lists the instrument as Illumina HiSeq 2500. Molecular barcoding was employed in the preparation of TCR libraries, with unique molecular identifiers being used to normalize TCRbeta repertoire quantification. The raw public reads went through TCRdb reprocessing: fastp at Q25, MiXCR clone calling, in-frame beta chains kept. Every distinct CDR3 protein forms one entry, paired with its most common genes and DNA. For this sample the table gives 200,000 to 250,000 distinct CDR3 sequences, of which roughly a quarter were detected only once. Roughly 2.6% of the sample comes from the top ten. The sample originates from a study of T-cell reconstitution after alpha-beta-depleted transplantation in children (dated by TCRdb to the mid-2010s). The study in broad terms: Using TCR repertoire profiling, the study quantitatively followed how T-cell immune reconstitution unfolded in children after TCRalphabeta/CD19-depleted allogeneic hematopoietic cell transplantation. Beyond this particular receptor, the publication reports: Over subsequent months, a decline in hyperexpanded clone frequencies was noted, and after one year, T-cell counts and TCRbeta diversity were mostly ascribed to newly produced T cells. The high TCRbeta diversity at day 60 in some patients was ascribed to recipient T cells and intrathymic progenitors that had survived conditioning. Apparently early alphabetaT-cell count recovery about two months after transplant reportedly relied on only several hundred rapidly expanded clones derived from non-depleted graft cells.

Sample treatment or condition, as interpreted from the label and publication: allogeneic hematopoietic cell transplantation with graft depleted of TCRalphabeta T cells and CD19 B cells. TCRalphabeta/CD19-depleted allogeneic hematopoietic cell grafts were given to the transplant recipients, all of whom were children. This TCR was recovered from a girl aged 2 to 9 with Fanconi anemia, due to receive a stem cell transplant. The sequencing used PBMCs, collected before TCRalphabeta/CD19-depleted stem cell transplant.

The CDR3 corresponds to CSANVGQGVVNYGYTF. The sequenced DNA: TGCAGTGCTAATGTAGGACAGGGGGTGGTTAACTATGGCTACACCTTC. The sequence is built from TRBV20-1 and TRBJ1-2, with 10 central nucleotides matching TRBD1. In the germline V gene (reference sequence), CDR1 corresponds to DFQATT and CDR2 to SNEGSKA. Germline trimming amounts to 4 bases on V and 1 base on J, with 9 as the count of junction bases outside the gene matches. From its cysteine to its phenylalanine, the CDR3 spans 16 amino acids. The read is trimmed to its CDR3 DNA, 48 bases read in frame from base 1.